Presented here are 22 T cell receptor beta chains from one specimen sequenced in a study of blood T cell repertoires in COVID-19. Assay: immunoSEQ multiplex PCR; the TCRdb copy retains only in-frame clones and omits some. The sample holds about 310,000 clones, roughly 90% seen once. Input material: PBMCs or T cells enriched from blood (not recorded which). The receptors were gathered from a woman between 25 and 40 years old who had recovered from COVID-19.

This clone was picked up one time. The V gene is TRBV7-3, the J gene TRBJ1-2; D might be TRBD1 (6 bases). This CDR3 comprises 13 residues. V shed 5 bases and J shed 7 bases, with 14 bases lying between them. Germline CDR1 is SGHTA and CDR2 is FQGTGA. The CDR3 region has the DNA TGTGCCAGCAGCCTACAGGGCTTGGCTGGCTACACCTTC. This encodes CASSLQGLAGYTF.

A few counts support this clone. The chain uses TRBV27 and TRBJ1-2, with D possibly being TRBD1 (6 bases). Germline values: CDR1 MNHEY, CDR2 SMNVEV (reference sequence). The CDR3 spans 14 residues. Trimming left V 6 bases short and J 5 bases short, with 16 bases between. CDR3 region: CASSPPGGGYGYTF. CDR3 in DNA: TGTGCCAGCAGCCCTCCGGGAGGGGGGTATGGCTACACCTTC.

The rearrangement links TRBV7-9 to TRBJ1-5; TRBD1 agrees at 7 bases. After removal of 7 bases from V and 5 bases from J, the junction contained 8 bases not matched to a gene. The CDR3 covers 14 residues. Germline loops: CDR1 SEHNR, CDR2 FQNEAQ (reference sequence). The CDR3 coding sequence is TGTGCCAGCACAAGAGACAGGGACGATCAGCCCCAGCATTTT. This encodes CASTRDRDDQPQHF. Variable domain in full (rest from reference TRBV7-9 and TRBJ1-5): DTGVSQNPRHKITKRGQNVTFRCDPISEHNRLYWYRQTLGQGPEFLTYFQNEAQLEKSRLLSDRFSAERPKGSFSTLEIQRTEQGDSAMYLCASTRDRDDQPQHFGDGTRLSIL.

DNA of the CDR3: TGCGCCAGCAGCCGCGGGACGGACCGGGGCGAGCAGTACTTC. Its protein is CASSRGTDRGEQYF. The V and J genes are TRBV4-1 and TRBJ2-7; TRBD2 might be the D (6 bases). The V end was cut by 4 bases, the J end by 6 bases, with 16 bases between. The germline V gene encodes CDR1 MGHRA and CDR2 YSYEKL. The CDR3 contains 14 residues.

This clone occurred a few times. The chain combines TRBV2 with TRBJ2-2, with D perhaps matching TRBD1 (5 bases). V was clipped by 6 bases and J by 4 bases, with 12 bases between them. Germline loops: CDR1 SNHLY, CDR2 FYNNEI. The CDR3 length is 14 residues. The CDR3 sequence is CASSLQESTGELFF. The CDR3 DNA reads TGTGCCAGCAGCTTACAGGAGAGCACCGGGGAGCTGTTTTTT.

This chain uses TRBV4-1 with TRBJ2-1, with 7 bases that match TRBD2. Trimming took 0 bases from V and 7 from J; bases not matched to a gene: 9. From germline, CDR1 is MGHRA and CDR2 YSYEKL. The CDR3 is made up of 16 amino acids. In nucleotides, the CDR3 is TGCGCCAGCAGCCAAGAGGGCGGGAGTTATAGGAATGAGCAGTTCTTC. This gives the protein CASSQEGGSYRNEQFF.

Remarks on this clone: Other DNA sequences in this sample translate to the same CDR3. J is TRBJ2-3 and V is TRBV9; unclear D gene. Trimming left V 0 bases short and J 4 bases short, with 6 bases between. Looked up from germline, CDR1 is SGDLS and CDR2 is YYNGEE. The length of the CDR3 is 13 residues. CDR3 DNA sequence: TGTGCCAGCAGCGTAGCTCGCGCAGATACGCAGTATTTT. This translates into CASSVARADTQYF.

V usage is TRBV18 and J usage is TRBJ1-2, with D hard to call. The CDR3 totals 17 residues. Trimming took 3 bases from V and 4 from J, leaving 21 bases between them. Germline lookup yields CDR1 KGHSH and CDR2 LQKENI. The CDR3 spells CASSPREPGDGLYGYTF. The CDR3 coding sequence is TGTGCCAGCTCACCTCGTGAACCCGGAGACGGACTCTATGGCTACACCTTC.

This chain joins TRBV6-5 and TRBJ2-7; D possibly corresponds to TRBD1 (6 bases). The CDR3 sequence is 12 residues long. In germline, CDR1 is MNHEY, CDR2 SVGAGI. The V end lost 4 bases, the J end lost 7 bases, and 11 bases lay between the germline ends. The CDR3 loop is CASSSRQEEQYF. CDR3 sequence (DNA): TGTGCCAGCAGTTCGAGACAGGAAGAGCAGTACTTC.

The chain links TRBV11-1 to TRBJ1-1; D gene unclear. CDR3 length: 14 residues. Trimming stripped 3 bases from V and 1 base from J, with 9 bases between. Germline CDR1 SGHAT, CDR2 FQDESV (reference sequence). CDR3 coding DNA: TGTGCCAGCAGCTTGCTGCACGGGAACACTGAAGCTTTCTTT. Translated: CASSLLHGNTEAFF.

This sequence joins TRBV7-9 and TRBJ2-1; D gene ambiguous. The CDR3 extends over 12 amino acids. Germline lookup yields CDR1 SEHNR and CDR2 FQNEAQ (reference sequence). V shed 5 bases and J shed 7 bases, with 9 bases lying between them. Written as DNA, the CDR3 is TGTGCCAGCAGCCCCGGGTTTAATGAGCAGTTCTTC. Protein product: CASSPGFNEQFF.

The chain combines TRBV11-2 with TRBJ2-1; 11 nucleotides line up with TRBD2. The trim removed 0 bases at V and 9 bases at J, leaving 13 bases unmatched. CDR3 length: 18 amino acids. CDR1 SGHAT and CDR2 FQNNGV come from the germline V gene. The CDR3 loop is CASSLEGAYSGRAGEQFF. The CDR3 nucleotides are TGTGCCAGCAGCTTAGAAGGAGCTTATAGCGGGAGGGCAGGTGAGCAGTTCTTC.

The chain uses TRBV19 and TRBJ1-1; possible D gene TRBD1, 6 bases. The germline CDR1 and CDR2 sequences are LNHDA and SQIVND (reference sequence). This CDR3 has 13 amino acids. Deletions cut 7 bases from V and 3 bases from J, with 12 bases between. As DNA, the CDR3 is TGTGCCAGTATTGGGACACGGCACACTGAAGCTTTCTTT. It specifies CASIGTRHTEAFF.

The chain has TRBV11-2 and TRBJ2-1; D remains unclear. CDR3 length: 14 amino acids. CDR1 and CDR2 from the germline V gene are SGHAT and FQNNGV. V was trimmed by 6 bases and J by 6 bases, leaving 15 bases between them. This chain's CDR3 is CASSLRFMANEQFF. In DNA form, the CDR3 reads TGTGCCAGCAGTCTCAGGTTCATGGCCAATGAGCAGTTCTTC. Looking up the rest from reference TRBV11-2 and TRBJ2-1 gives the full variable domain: EAGVAQSPRYKIIEKRQSVAFWCNPISGHATLYWYQQILGQGPKLLIQFQNNGVVDDSQLPKDRFSAERLKGVDSTLKIQPAKLEDSAVYLCASSLRFMANEQFFGPGTRLTVL.

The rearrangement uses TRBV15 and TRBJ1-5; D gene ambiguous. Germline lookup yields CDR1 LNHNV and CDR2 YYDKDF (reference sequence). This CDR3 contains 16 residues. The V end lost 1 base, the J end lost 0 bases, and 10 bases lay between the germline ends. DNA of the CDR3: TGTGCCACCAGCAGAGGAGGATCCTATAGCAATCAGCCCCAGCATTTT. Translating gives CATSRGGSYSNQPQHF.

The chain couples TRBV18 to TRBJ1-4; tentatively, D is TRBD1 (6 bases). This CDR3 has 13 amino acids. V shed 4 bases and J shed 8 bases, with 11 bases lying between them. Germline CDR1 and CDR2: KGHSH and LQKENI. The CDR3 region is CASSRGTPEKLFF. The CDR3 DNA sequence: TGTGCCAGCTCACGGGGGACACCAGAAAAACTGTTTTTT.

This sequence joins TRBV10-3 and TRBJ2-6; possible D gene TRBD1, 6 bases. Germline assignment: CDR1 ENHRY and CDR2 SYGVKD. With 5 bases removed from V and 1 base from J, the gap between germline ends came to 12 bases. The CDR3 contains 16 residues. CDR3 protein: CAISPLTGSGANVLTF. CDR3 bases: TGTGCCATCAGTCCACTGACAGGTTCTGGGGCCAACGTCCTGACTTTC.

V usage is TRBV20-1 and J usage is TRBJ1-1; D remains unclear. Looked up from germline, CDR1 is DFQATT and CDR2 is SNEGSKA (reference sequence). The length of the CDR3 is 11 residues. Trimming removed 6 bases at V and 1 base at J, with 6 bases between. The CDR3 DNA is TGCAGTGCGGAGGGGAACACTGAAGCTTTCTTT. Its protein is CSAEGNTEAFF.

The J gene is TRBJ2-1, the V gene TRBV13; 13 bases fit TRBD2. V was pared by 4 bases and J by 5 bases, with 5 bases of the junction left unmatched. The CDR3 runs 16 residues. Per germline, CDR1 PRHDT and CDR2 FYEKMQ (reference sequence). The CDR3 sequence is CASSSLGLAGNNEQFF. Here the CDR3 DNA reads TGTGCCAGCAGCTCCCTGGGACTAGCGGGAAACAATGAGCAGTTCTTC.

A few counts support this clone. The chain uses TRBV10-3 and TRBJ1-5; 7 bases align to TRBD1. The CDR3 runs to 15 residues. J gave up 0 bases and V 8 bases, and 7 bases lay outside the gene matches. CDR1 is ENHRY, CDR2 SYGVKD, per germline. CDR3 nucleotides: TGTGCCATCGGGGGGACAGACTATAGCAATCAGCCCCAGCATTTT. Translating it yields CAIGGTDYSNQPQHF.

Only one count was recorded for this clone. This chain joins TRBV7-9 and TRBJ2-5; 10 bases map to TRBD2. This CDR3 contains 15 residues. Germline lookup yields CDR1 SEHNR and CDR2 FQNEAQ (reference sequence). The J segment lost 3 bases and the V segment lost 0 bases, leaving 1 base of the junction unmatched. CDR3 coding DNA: TGTGCCAGCAGCTTAGCTCTAGCGGGAGAAGAGACCCAGTACTTC. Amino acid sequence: CASSLALAGEETQYF.

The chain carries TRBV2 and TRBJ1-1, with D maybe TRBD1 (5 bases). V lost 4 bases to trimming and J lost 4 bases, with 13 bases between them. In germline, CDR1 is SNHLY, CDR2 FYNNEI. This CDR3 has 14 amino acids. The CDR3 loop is CASSGTTRGTEAFF. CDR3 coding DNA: TGTGCCAGCAGTGGGACTACAAGGGGCACTGAAGCTTTCTTT.